Each of the 25 T cell receptor beta chains below was sequenced from the same sample in a study of cytomegalovirus exposure and HLA in healthy donors. Both 60 Vbeta primers and 13 Jbeta primers went into the PCR. TCRdb's copy holds only in-frame clones and misses some; the assay was immunoSEQ multiplex PCR. The table records some 140,000 clones, more than 70% of them present only once. The sequencing input was PBMCs. These receptors came from a woman in her forties in good health and CMV-seropositive.

The J gene is TRBJ1-4, the V gene TRBV15; a possible D gene is TRBD1 (6 bases). CDR1 LNHNV and CDR2 YYDKDF come from the germline V gene (reference sequence). The length of the CDR3 is 12 residues. V was pared by 5 bases and J by 8 bases, with 9 bases between. The DNA for the CDR3 is TGTGCCACCAGCCGGGACAACGAAAAACTGTTTTTT. As protein: CATSRDNEKLFF. Filled out from reference TRBV15 and TRBJ1-4, the complete variable domain reads DAMVIQNPRYQVTQFGKPVTLSCSQTLNHNVMYWYQQKSSQAPKLLFHYYDKDFNNEADTPDNFQSRRPNTSFCFLDIRSPGLGDTAMYLCATSRDNEKLFFGSGTQLSVL.

Concerning this clone itself: The sample has other DNA sequences that encode this CDR3 too. The chain has TRBV11-2 and TRBJ2-3, with TRBD2 identical over 13 bases. This CDR3 is 12 amino acids long. Germline loops: CDR1 SGHAT, CDR2 FQNNGV. The ends lost 6 bases at V and 13 bases at J; junction bases unmatched: 4. The CDR3 coding sequence is TGTGCCAGCAGACCCACTAGCGGGAGGGAGTATTTT. Translating it yields CASRPTSGREYF.

The V gene is TRBV6-4, the J gene TRBJ2-7; 8 bases map to TRBD2. The CDR3 consists of 17 residues. The junction had 15 bases not matched to a gene; V was cut back by 6 bases and J by 2 bases. Germline CDR1 MRHNA, CDR2 SNTAGT. The CDR3 sequence: CASSGGVEPNLPYEQYF. Here the CDR3 DNA reads TGTGCCAGCAGCGGGGGGGTGGAGCCAAACCTCCCCTACGAGCAGTACTTC.

The rearrangement links TRBV10-2 to TRBJ2-3; 8 bases match TRBD1. With V trimmed by 10 bases and J by 1 base, 16 bases remained unmatched. The CDR3 has 17 residues. Germline CDR1 WSHSY, CDR2 SAAADI. In DNA, the CDR3 is TGCGCCAATCAGGGGGCCCCATTCCGACGACGCACAGATACGCAGTATTTT. Amino acid sequence: CANQGAPFRRRTDTQYF.

The V call is TRBV5-4, the J call TRBJ2-7; no clear D gene. Germline CDR1 and CDR2: SGHNT and YYREEE (reference sequence). The CDR3 covers 15 residues. Trimming removed 3 bases from V and 1 base from J, with 14 bases in between. As DNA, the CDR3 is TGTGCCAGCAGCTCCAATCCTGGCAGTTCCTACGAGCAGTACTTC. Translation: CASSSNPGSSYEQYF.

CDR3 amino acids: CARGAIEGWVSYGYTF. In DNA, the CDR3 is TGCGCCCGCGGGGCAATAGAGGGATGGGTTTCCTATGGCTACACCTTC. The V gene is TRBV5-1, the J gene TRBJ1-2; perhaps TRBD1 as D (5 bases). The CDR3 length is 16 residues. V was clipped by 10 bases and J by 4 bases, with 26 bases between them. CDR1 is SGHRS, CDR2 YFSETQ, per germline. The full variable domain, in which reference TRBV5-1 and TRBJ1-2 provide the parts outside the CDR3, is KAGVTQTPRYLIKTRGQQVTLSCSPISGHRSVSWYQQTPGQGLQFLFEYFSETQRNKGNFPGRFSGRQFSNSRSEMNVSTLELGDSALYLCARGAIEGWVSYGYTFGSGTRLTVV.

V usage is TRBV29-1 and J usage is TRBJ2-7, with D unclear. V was cut by 7 bases and J by 0 bases, with 19 bases left in between. The CDR3 runs to 15 residues. Germline assignment: CDR1 SQVTM and CDR2 ANQGSEA. The CDR3: CSDQPSTNSSYEQYF. The DNA for the CDR3 is TGCAGCGACCAACCTTCTACCAACAGCTCCTACGAGCAGTACTTC.

The chain recombines TRBV25-1 with TRBJ2-2; 7 bases fit TRBD2. Germline V lookup: CDR1 MGHDK, CDR2 SYGVNS. This CDR3 comprises 15 residues. J lost 2 bases, V lost 3 bases, and 3 bases had no gene match. The CDR3 DNA is TGTGCCAGCAGTGAGTCTAGCGGAAACACCGGGGAGCTGTTTTTT. As protein: CASSESSGNTGELFF.

This rearrangement joins TRBV30 to TRBJ2-7, with D perhaps TRBD2 (6 bases). Germline assignment: CDR1 GTSNPN and CDR2 SVGIG (reference sequence). With 5 bases removed from V and 0 bases from J, the gap between germline ends came to 14 bases. This CDR3 comprises 14 residues. The CDR3 loop is CAWAGTESSYEQYF. Here the CDR3 DNA reads TGTGCCTGGGCCGGGACTGAAAGCTCCTACGAGCAGTACTTC.

The CDR3 nucleotides are TGTGCCAGCAGCTTGCCGACAGTTGGCTACACCTTC. Protein: CASSLPTVGYTF. The chain uses TRBV5-4 and TRBJ1-2; weak D call: TRBD1 (5 bases). This CDR3 is 12 amino acids long. Trimming stripped 1 base from V and 7 bases from J, with 8 bases between. CDR1 is SGHNT, CDR2 YYREEE, per germline (reference sequence).

In its sample, this clone was seen a few times. The V call is TRBV2, the J call TRBJ1-2, with D perhaps matching TRBD1 (6 bases). Trimming shortened V by 0 bases and J by 6 bases, and 17 bases separated the two germline ends. This CDR3 is 16 amino acids long. Germline CDR1 SNHLY, CDR2 FYNNEI. Here the CDR3 reads CASSEAPGVSLDGYTF. For the CDR3, the DNA is TGTGCCAGCAGTGAAGCCCCAGGGGTCTCTTTGGATGGCTACACCTTC.

V gene TRBV6-5 combines with J gene TRBJ1-2, with 8 bases matching TRBD1. Per germline, CDR1 MNHEY and CDR2 SVGAGI. This CDR3 comprises 14 residues. The V segment lost 7 bases and the J segment 2 bases; nucleotides outside the gene matches: 6. CDR3 loop: CASTRTGMNYGYTF. The CDR3, as DNA: TGTGCCAGCACCCGGACAGGGATGAACTATGGCTACACCTTC.

The gene calls are TRBV7-8 and TRBJ2-1; D might be TRBD2 (6 bases). V was shortened by 1 base and J by 3 bases, with 10 bases between the two germline ends. CDR3 length: 15 residues. CDR1 and CDR2 from the germline V gene are SGHVS and FQNEAQ. Written as DNA, the CDR3 is TGTGCCAGCAGCTTAGTTAGCGGCAGCTACAATGAGCAGTTCTTC. Its translation is CASSLVSGSYNEQFF.

The CDR3 reads CASSFKGRDGYTF. The CDR3 DNA is TGTGCCAGCAGCTTCAAGGGGAGGGATGGCTACACCTTC. The rearrangement joins TRBV7-9 to TRBJ1-2; perhaps TRBD1 as D (5 bases). The CDR3 totals 13 residues. The ends were cut back, 3 bases at V and 6 bases at J, with 11 bases in the middle. Per germline, CDR1 SEHNR and CDR2 FQNEAQ (reference sequence).

V is TRBV18 and J is TRBJ2-7; possibly TRBD2 for D (5 bases). Germline values: CDR1 KGHSH, CDR2 LQKENI. The CDR3 is made up of 14 amino acids. Trimming removed 1 base at V and 6 bases at J, with 13 bases between. CDR3 in DNA: TGTGCCAGCTCACCACAGGGAGCGTTCTCCGAGCAGTACTTC. It translates to CASSPQGAFSEQYF.

The V gene is TRBV30, the J gene TRBJ1-4; 11 bases agree with TRBD1. The CDR3 is 14 amino acids. CDR1 is GTSNPN and CDR2 is SVGIG in the germline V gene (reference sequence). V lost 5 bases and J lost 7; bases outside the gene matches: 6. For the CDR3, the DNA is TGTGCCTGGGGACAGGGGGCGCTGGGTGAAAAACTGTTTTTT. This gives the protein CAWGQGALGEKLFF.

This chain links TRBV2 with TRBJ1-5; 8 nucleotides match TRBD1. Germline trimming cut 4 bases from V and 0 bases from J; bases unmatched to any gene: 8. CDR1 and CDR2 from the germline V gene are SNHLY and FYNNEI. The CDR3 loop spans 17 amino acids. Here the CDR3 DNA reads TGTGCCAGCAGTGTCGGGACAGGTTTCCTTAGCAATCAGCCCCAGCATTTT. It specifies CASSVGTGFLSNQPQHF.

This clone has a handful of counts. The chain combines TRBV5-1 with TRBJ1-6; tentatively, D is TRBD1 (5 bases). This CDR3 region has 15 residues. Germline V gene sequence: CDR1 SGHRS, CDR2 YFSETQ. The V and J ends lost 0 bases and 7 bases respectively, with 11 bases between them. CDR3 in DNA: TGCGCCAGCAGCTTGGATGGACATAGGAATTCACCCCTCCACTTT. This codes for CASSLDGHRNSPLHF.

This clone was found a few times. The gene calls are TRBV19 and TRBJ1-5, with 9 bases that match TRBD1. Germline CDR1 reads LNHDA; CDR2 reads SQIVND (reference sequence). CDR3 length: 16 residues. V lost 5 bases, J lost 4 bases, and 9 bases stayed unmatched. This chain's CDR3 is CASSPKTGTGNQPQHF. DNA of the CDR3: TGTGCCAGTAGTCCTAAGACCGGGACAGGGAATCAGCCCCAGCATTTT. The complete variable domain, with remaining parts taken from reference TRBV19 and TRBJ1-5, reads DGGITQSPKYLFRKEGQNVTLSCEQNLNHDAMYWYRQDPGQGLRLIYYSQIVNDFQKGDIAEGYSVSREKKESFPLTVTSAQKNPTAFYLCASSPKTGTGNQPQHFGDGTRLSIL.

The gene calls are TRBV19 and TRBJ1-1, with TRBD1 matching over 8 bases. Germline-derived CDR1 and CDR2 are LNHDA and SQIVND (reference sequence). The CDR3 extends over 14 amino acids. Losses at the gene ends were 3 bases for V and 8 bases for J; bases not matched to a gene: 8. This CDR3 reads CASSMQGAIPEAFF. The CDR3 DNA sequence: TGTGCCAGTAGTATGCAGGGGGCGATACCCGAAGCTTTCTTT.

This chain joins TRBV6-6 and TRBJ2-7; 9 nucleotides line up with TRBD2. The CDR3 sequence is 14 residues long. Germline loops: CDR1 MNHNY, CDR2 SVGAGI (reference sequence). Germline trimming cut 0 bases from V and 4 bases from J; bases unmatched to any gene: 1. The CDR3 sequence is CASSYSREGYEQYF. DNA of the CDR3: TGTGCCAGCAGTTACTCGCGGGAGGGATACGAGCAGTACTTC.

The V and J genes are TRBV11-3 and TRBJ2-5; 10 bases are shared with TRBD2. J lost 4 bases, V lost 8 bases, and 19 bases had no gene match. The CDR3 contains 18 residues. Germline V CDR1 and CDR2: SGHNT, YENEEA. CDR3 DNA: TGTGCCAGCTCTTCCTCGCGCTCTGGGGGACTAGCGAGAGAGACCCAGTACTTC. It yields the protein CASSSSRSGGLARETQYF. The full variable domain, completed using reference TRBV11-3 and TRBJ2-5, is EAGVVQSPRYKIIEKKQPVAFWCNPISGHNTLYWYLQNLGQGPELLIRYENEEAVDDSQLPKDRFSAERLKGVDSTLKIQPAELGDSAVYLCASSSSRSGGLARETQYFGPGTRLLVL.

The CDR3 DNA follows: TGTGCCAGCAGACCCAGCGGGAGGTACCAAGAGACCCAGTACTTC. It is translated as CASRPSGRYQETQYF. This chain joins TRBV5-6 and TRBJ2-5; 9 nucleotides line up with TRBD2. Per the germline V gene, CDR1 is SGHDT and CDR2 is YYEEEE. There are 15 residues in the CDR3. V was clipped by 5 bases and J by 0 bases; unmatched bases: 5.

The rearrangement joins TRBV4-2 to TRBJ2-1; 9 nucleotides match TRBD1. Germline CDR1 is LGHNA and CDR2 is YNFKEQ. The length of the CDR3 is 17 residues. The ends lost 0 bases at V and 2 bases at J; junction bases unmatched: 5. The CDR3 loop is CASSQEARTGAYNEQFF. The CDR3 DNA reads as TGTGCCAGCAGCCAAGAAGCTAGGACAGGGGCCTACAATGAGCAGTTCTTC.

This chain joins TRBV5-1 and TRBJ2-1; 9 nucleotides line up with TRBD1. The CDR3 contains 21 residues. V shed 2 bases and J 0 bases; nucleotides not matched to a gene: 18. Germline CDR1 is SGHRS and CDR2 is YFSETQ. CDR3 nucleotide sequence: TGCGCCAGCAGCTTATTCAGCGGGACAGGGCGAGGTTTAAGCTCCTACAATGAGCAGTTCTTC. It yields the protein CASSLFSGTGRGLSSYNEQFF.